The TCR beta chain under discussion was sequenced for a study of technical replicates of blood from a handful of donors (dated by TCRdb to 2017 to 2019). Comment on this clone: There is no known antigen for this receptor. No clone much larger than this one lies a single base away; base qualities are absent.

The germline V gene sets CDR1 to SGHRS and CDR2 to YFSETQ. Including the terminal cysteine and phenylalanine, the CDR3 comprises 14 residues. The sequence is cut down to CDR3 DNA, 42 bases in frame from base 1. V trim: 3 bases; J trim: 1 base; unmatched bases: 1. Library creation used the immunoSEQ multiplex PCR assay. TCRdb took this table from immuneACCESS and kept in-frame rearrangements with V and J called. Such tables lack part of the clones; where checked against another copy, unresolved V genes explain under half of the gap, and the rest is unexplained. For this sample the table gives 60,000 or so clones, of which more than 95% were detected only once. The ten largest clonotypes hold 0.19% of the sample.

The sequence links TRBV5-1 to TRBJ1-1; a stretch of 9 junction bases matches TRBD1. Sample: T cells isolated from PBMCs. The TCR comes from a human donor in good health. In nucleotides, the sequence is TGCGCCAGCAGCTGGGGACAGGGGAACACTGAAGCTTTCTTT. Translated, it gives CASSWGQGNTEAFF.